One and the same sample provided the 14 T cell receptor beta chains below, sequenced in a study of blood T cell repertoires in COVID-19. The data were produced by immunoSEQ multiplex PCR, yet TCRdb's version contains in-frame clones alone and is incomplete. Among 110,000 to 150,000 clones listed, 84% were seen once. The sequenced material came from PBMCs or T cells enriched from blood (not recorded which). Receptors originate from a woman under 30 who had been exposed to COVID-19.

This clone turned up a few times. DNA of the CDR3: TGTGCCAGTAGTCCATCCAGACTAGCGGGAGGAATCACAGATACGCAGTATTTT. This codes for CASSPSRLAGGITDTQYF. The chain employs TRBV19 and TRBJ2-3, with 13 bases lining up with TRBD2. Losses at the gene ends were 5 bases for V and 2 bases for J; bases not matched to a gene: 10. CDR3 size: 18 residues. CDR1 is LNHDA and CDR2 is SQIVND in the germline V gene (reference sequence).

This clone was seen a single time. This sequence joins TRBV4-1 and TRBJ2-1, with 9 bases lining up with TRBD2. The CDR3 has 17 residues. J was trimmed by 7 bases and V by 1 base; bases with no gene match: 11. Germline CDR1 and CDR2: MGHRA and YSYEKL. The CDR3 spells CASSQVLGGRAWNEQFF. The CDR3 nucleotides read TGCGCCAGCAGCCAAGTCTTAGGCGGGAGGGCCTGGAATGAGCAGTTCTTC.

This chain joins TRBV28 and TRBJ2-3, with 10 bases matching TRBD2. The CDR3 extends over 18 amino acids. The germline CDR1 and CDR2 sequences are MDHEN and SYDVKM. The V and J ends lost 5 bases and 0 bases, in that order; junction bases with no gene match: 11. CDR3 sequence reads: CASSTPRLAGESTDTQYF. The CDR3 DNA follows: TGTGCCAGCAGTACCCCACGTCTAGCGGGAGAGAGCACAGATACGCAGTATTTT.

The gene calls are TRBV7-2 and TRBJ1-2, with D perhaps TRBD1 (6 bases). Germline V lookup: CDR1 SGHTA, CDR2 FQGNSA. The length of the CDR3 is 14 residues. V shed 5 bases and J shed 7 bases, with 17 bases lying between them. The CDR3, as DNA: TGTGCCAGCAGCAAACCGGGACAAGGATCTGGCTACACCTTC. This sequence encodes CASSKPGQGSGYTF.

The chain couples TRBV11-3 to TRBJ2-2, with a weak D call TRBD1 (6 bases). V lost 2 bases, J lost 0 bases, and 10 bases lay in between. CDR1 and CDR2 (germline): SGHNT, YENEEA. The CDR3 is made up of 16 amino acids. The CDR3 region has the DNA TGTGCCAGCAGCTTAAGCAGGGGAGCGAACACCGGGGAGCTGTTTTTT. This encodes CASSLSRGANTGELFF.

The chain recombines TRBV30 with TRBJ1-1, with 7 nucleotides matching TRBD1. CDR3 size: 14 residues. V dropped 4 bases and J dropped 2; count of bases not matched to a gene: 7. Germline CDR1 is GTSNPN and CDR2 is SVGIG (reference sequence). The CDR3 reads CAWTRGGPNTEAFF. CDR3 DNA sequence: TGTGCCTGGACCCGAGGGGGCCCTAACACTGAAGCTTTCTTT.

J is TRBJ2-1 and V is TRBV6-5; D remains ambiguous. Trimming removed 6 bases from V and 4 bases from J, with 10 bases in between. Germline loops: CDR1 MNHEY, CDR2 SVGAGI. The CDR3 sequence is 13 residues long. The CDR3 region is CASSSVNYNEQFF. The CDR3 DNA reads TGTGCCAGCAGCTCGGTGAATTACAATGAGCAGTTCTTC.

V and J are TRBV20-1 and TRBJ2-1; no clear D gene. CDR1 is DFQATT and CDR2 is SNEGSKA in the germline V gene (reference sequence). V dropped 5 bases and J dropped 9 bases, with 5 bases sitting between them. The CDR3 has 9 amino acids. The CDR3 is CSAPGEQFF. The CDR3 DNA is TGCAGTGCTCCCGGTGAGCAGTTCTTC.

This clone was recorded only once. The chain combines TRBV28 with TRBJ2-2, with 13 bases identical to TRBD2. This CDR3 has 18 amino acids. V gave up 3 bases and J gave up 0 bases; unmatched junction bases: 4. Germline CDR1 and CDR2: MDHEN and SYDVKM. The CDR3 sequence: CASSFSGLAGSNTGELFF. In DNA, the CDR3 is TGTGCCAGCAGTTTCTCGGGACTAGCGGGATCGAACACCGGGGAGCTGTTTTTT.

J is TRBJ2-1 and V is TRBV19, with D perhaps TRBD2 (6 bases). The V end lost 1 base, the J end lost 4 bases, and 11 bases lay between the germline ends. Germline values: CDR1 LNHDA, CDR2 SQIVND (reference sequence). The CDR3 is 15 residues long. CDR3 DNA sequence: TGTGCCAGTAGTATAGTGCGGGAAATATACAATGAGCAGTTCTTC. Protein: CASSIVREIYNEQFF.

The chain carries TRBV10-2 and TRBJ2-7, with 8 bases identical to TRBD2. The CDR3 covers 16 residues. Per the germline V gene, CDR1 is WSHSY and CDR2 is SAAADI. Trimming took 0 bases from V and 0 from J; bases not matched to a gene: 4. The CDR3 sequence: CASSESSGRRSYEQYF. The CDR3 DNA sequence: TGCGCCAGCAGTGAGTCGAGCGGGAGACGCTCCTACGAGCAGTACTTC.

In DNA form, the CDR3 reads TGTGCCAGCAGCCCGTGGACTAGCGGGAGTCCCAACAATGAGCAGTTCTTC. As protein: CASSPWTSGSPNNEQFF. This chain connects TRBV4-2 to TRBJ2-1; 13 bases line up with TRBD2. V was clipped by 4 bases and J by 5 bases; unmatched bases: 8. This CDR3 comprises 17 residues. The germline gives CDR1 LGHNA, CDR2 YNFKEQ.

The chain employs TRBV6-5 and TRBJ2-7; D is possibly TRBD2 (6 bases). This CDR3 contains 15 residues. V was cut by 3 bases and J by 4 bases, with 16 bases left in between. Germline CDR1 is MNHEY and CDR2 is SVGAGI. The CDR3 nucleotides read TGTGCCAGCAGTTATGGCAGGCGGGGTGTTTACGAGCAGTACTTC. Amino acids: CASSYGRRGVYEQYF.

This clone was recorded once. This chain uses TRBV6-5 with TRBJ1-5; no clear D. The CDR3 runs 15 residues. V was clipped by 6 bases and J by 0 bases, with 12 bases between them. Germline V gene lookup returns CDR1 MNHEY and CDR2 SVGAGI. This CDR3 reads CASRIWESSNQPQHF. The CDR3 region has the DNA TGTGCCAGCAGGATCTGGGAGTCTAGCAATCAGCCCCAGCATTTT.